This TCR beta chain was obtained from a study of blood T cell repertoires in COVID-19. About the research overall: Acute and convalescent COVID-19 specimens originated in the United States, Italy and Spain.

In the authors' methods: The assay estimated nucleated cells by amplifying reference gene primers. Clones were read by immunoSEQ multiplex PCR, and TCRdb kept only the in-frame ones, dropping some. The V and J calls and clone size are taken from that table; D and trimming were inferred from the DNA. The table shows about 180,000 clones, with nearly 90% occurring only once. The CDR3 covers 18 residues. CDR1 is SNHLY and CDR2 is FYNNEI in the germline V gene. Trimming removed 1 base from V and 4 bases from J, with 23 bases in between. This chain connects TRBV2 to TRBJ2-7; D might be TRBD1 (6 bases). Sequencing used PBMCs or T cells enriched from blood (not recorded which). This sequence was found in a woman aged 40 to 50 with acute COVID-19. The CDR3 DNA reads TGTGCCAGCAGTGAAGATTTCCGAAGGGACACCTCACATTACGAGCAGTACTTC. This encodes CASSEDFRRDTSHYEQYF.